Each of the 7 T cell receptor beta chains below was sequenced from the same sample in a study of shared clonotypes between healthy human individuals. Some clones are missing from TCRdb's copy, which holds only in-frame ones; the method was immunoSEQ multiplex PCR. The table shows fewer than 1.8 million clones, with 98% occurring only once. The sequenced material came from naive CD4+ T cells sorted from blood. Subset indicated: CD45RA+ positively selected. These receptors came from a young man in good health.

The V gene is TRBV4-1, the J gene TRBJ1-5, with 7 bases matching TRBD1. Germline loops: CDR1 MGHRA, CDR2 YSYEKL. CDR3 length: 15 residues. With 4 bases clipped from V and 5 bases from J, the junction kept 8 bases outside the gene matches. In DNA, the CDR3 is TGCGCCAGCAGCCCCTTCCGGGACAGCCATCAGCCCCAGCATTTT. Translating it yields CASSPFRDSHQPQHF.

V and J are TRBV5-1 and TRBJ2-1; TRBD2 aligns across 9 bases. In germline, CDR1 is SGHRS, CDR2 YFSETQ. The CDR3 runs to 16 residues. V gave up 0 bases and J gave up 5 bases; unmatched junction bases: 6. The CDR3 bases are TGCGCCAGCAGCTTGGATGCTAGCGGGATAAACAATGAGCAGTTCTTC. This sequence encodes CASSLDASGINNEQFF.

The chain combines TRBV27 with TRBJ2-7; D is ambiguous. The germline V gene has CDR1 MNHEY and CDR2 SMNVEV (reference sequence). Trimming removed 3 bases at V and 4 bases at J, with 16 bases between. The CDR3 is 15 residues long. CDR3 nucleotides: TGTGCCAGCAGTTTCCGAATCGCCTTGGGTTACGAGCAGTACTTC. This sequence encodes CASSFRIALGYEQYF.

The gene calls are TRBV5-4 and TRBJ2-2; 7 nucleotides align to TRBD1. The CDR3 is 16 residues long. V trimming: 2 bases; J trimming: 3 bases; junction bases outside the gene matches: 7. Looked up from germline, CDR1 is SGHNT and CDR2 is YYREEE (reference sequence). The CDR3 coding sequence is TGTGCCAGCAGCTTTCGAAGGACAGGAGACACCGGGGAGCTGTTTTTT. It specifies CASSFRRTGDTGELFF.

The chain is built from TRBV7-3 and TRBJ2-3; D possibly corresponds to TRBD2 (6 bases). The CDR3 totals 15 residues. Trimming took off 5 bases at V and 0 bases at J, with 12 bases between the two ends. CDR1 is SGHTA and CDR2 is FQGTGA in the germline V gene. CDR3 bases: TGTGCCAGCAGCCCCACCGGGACTAGCACAGATACGCAGTATTTT. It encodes CASSPTGTSTDTQYF.

This CDR3 is CASSLDISGFPNEQFF. DNA of the CDR3: TGTGCCAGCAGCTTAGATATTAGCGGGTTCCCCAATGAGCAGTTCTTC. The V gene is TRBV11-3, the J gene TRBJ2-1, with 7 nucleotides matching TRBD2. This CDR3 spans 16 amino acids. Germline V gene lookup returns CDR1 SGHNT and CDR2 YENEEA. The junction had 8 bases not matched to a gene; V was cut back by 0 bases and J by 6 bases.

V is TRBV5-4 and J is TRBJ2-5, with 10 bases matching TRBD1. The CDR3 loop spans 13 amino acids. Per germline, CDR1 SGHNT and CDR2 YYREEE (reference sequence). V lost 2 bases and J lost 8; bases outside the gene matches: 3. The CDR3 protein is CASSLWTGGTQYF. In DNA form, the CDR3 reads TGTGCCAGCAGCTTATGGACAGGGGGAACCCAGTACTTC.